One sample yielded the 23 T cell receptor beta chains listed below, sequenced in a study of blood T cell repertoires in COVID-19. Only in-frame clones appear in the TCRdb table, and some are missing; sequencing was by immunoSEQ multiplex PCR. The sample shows about 270,000 clones, about nine tenths of them seen only once. The sample taken for sequencing was PBMCs or T cells enriched from blood (not recorded which). The origin of the receptors is a woman aged 50 to 60 who had recovered from COVID-19.

This chain uses TRBV28 with TRBJ2-1; 8 bases map to TRBD1. V shed 6 bases and J 4 bases; nucleotides not matched to a gene: 5. From germline, CDR1 is MDHEN and CDR2 SYDVKM. This CDR3 region has 14 residues. In DNA form, the CDR3 reads TGTGCCAGCAGACCAGGGGGCGCTTACAATGAGCAGTTCTTC. This encodes CASRPGGAYNEQFF.

This clone was recorded only once. The chain recombines TRBV30 with TRBJ1-2; 10 nucleotides agree with TRBD1. This CDR3 comprises 13 residues. Trimming took 2 bases from V and 8 from J; bases not matched to a gene: 5. CDR1 GTSNPN and CDR2 SVGIG come from the germline V gene (reference sequence). CDR3 bases: TGTGCCTGGAGTACCGGACAGGGGGAAGGCTACACCTTC. It codes for CAWSTGQGEGYTF.

This chain joins TRBV10-3 and TRBJ2-7; D might be TRBD2 (6 bases). The V and J ends lost 0 bases and 4 bases respectively, with 10 bases between them. This CDR3 spans 14 amino acids. Germline V gives CDR1 ENHRY, CDR2 SYGVKD. CDR3 region: CAISESRRGYEQYF. The CDR3 DNA reads as TGTGCCATCAGTGAGTCGCGGAGGGGATACGAGCAGTACTTC.

The chain carries TRBV5-4 and TRBJ1-1, with 8 positions matching TRBD1. Per the germline V gene, CDR1 is SGHNT and CDR2 is YYREEE (reference sequence). The junction had 7 bases not matched to a gene; V was cut back by 1 base and J by 5 bases. The CDR3 has 15 amino acids. The DNA of the CDR3 is TGTGCCAGCAGCTTGTCCGGACAGGGAGGAACTGAAGCTTTCTTT. This codes for CASSLSGQGGTEAFF. The full variable domain, with the rest looked up from reference TRBV5-4 and TRBJ1-1, is ETGVTQSPTHLIKTRGQQVTLRCSSQSGHNTVSWYQQALGQGPQFIFQYYREEENGRGNFPPRFSGLQFPNYSSELNVNALELDDSALYLCASSLSGQGGTEAFFGQGTRLTVV.

In the case of this clone: One end of the junction fails to match germline, which may point to a read error. The V gene is TRBV7-7, the J gene TRBJ2-5; D perhaps matches TRBD1 (5 bases). There are 15 residues in the CDR3. The germline V gene has CDR1 SSHAT and CDR2 FNYEAQ (reference sequence). CDR3 bases: TGTGCTAGCAGCCAGGGTGGCGGAAGCCAAGAGACCCAGTACTTC. The encoded protein is CASSQGGGSQETQYF.

On this clone: In the same sample, other DNA sequences code for this CDR3. V is TRBV7-2 and J is TRBJ2-1; D gene unclear. This CDR3 is built from 13 residues. V was shortened by 2 bases and J by 5 bases, with 7 bases between the two germline ends. Per the germline V gene, CDR1 is SGHTA and CDR2 is FQGNSA. The CDR3 bases are TGTGCCAGCAGCTTAAGAGGAGACAATGAGCAGTTCTTC. Translating gives CASSLRGDNEQFF.

This chain connects TRBV3-1 (or the pseudogene TRBV3-2) to TRBJ1-4, with 10 nucleotides matching TRBD1. Germline lookup yields CDR1 LGHDT and CDR2 YNNKEL (reference sequence). The V and J ends lost 0 bases and 8 bases, in that order; junction bases with no gene match: 12. There are 18 residues in the CDR3. In nucleotides, the CDR3 is TGTGCCAGCAGCCAAGATCCCGGGACAGGGGTTTCGTGGGAAAAACTGTTTTTT. Protein product: CASSQDPGTGVSWEKLFF.

The gene calls are TRBV6-4 and TRBJ1-2; maybe TRBD1 (6 bases). This CDR3 region has 14 residues. The V gene lost 6 bases and the J gene lost 8 bases, with 19 bases spanning the gap. CDR1 and CDR2 (germline): MRHNA, SNTAGT. CDR3 amino acids: CASSPEFAGDGYTF. The CDR3 DNA sequence: TGTGCCAGCAGCCCTGAATTTGCAGGGGACGGCTACACCTTC.

The rearrangement uses TRBV7-3 and TRBJ2-1; the D gene is possibly TRBD1 (7 bases). The CDR3 runs to 17 residues. V was cut by 2 bases and J by 2 bases, with 16 bases left in between. CDR1 and CDR2 from the germline V gene are SGHTA and FQGTGA. CDR3 protein: CASSLQGGGPAYNEQFF. The CDR3 DNA reads as TGTGCCAGCAGCTTACAGGGGGGTGGTCCCGCCTACAATGAGCAGTTCTTC.

This chain uses TRBV19 with TRBJ2-7, with 7 nucleotides matching TRBD2. V dropped 7 bases and J dropped 7; count of bases not matched to a gene: 13. Germline CDR1 is LNHDA and CDR2 is SQIVND (reference sequence). CDR3 length: 14 residues. In DNA, the CDR3 is TGTGCCAGTACACCGGGACTACCTTCGAGGGAGCAGTACTTC. The encoded protein is CASTPGLPSREQYF.

The chain recombines TRBV9 with TRBJ2-6; 9 bases align to TRBD1. Germline CDR1 SGDLS, CDR2 YYNGEE. J lost 1 base, V lost 3 bases, and 5 bases had no gene match. The CDR3 runs 17 residues. In DNA, the CDR3 is TGTGCCAGCAGCGGAGGGACAGGGTCTTCTGGGGCCAACGTCCTGACTTTC. Its protein is CASSGGTGSSGANVLTF.

The genes are TRBV10-1 and TRBJ2-2; 10 positions agree with TRBD1. The length of the CDR3 is 15 residues. V shed 3 bases, J shed 10 bases, and the junction held 8 bases outside the gene matches. Germline V lookup: CDR1 WNHNN, CDR2 SYGVQD (reference sequence). CDR3 region: CASSDWTGGKEELFF. The CDR3 bases are TGCGCCAGCAGTGACTGGACAGGGGGTAAAGAGGAGCTGTTTTTT.

The V call is TRBV4-3, the J call TRBJ2-2, with no clear D. Germline CDR1 LGHNA, CDR2 YSLEER. The CDR3 is made up of 17 amino acids. V was pared by 4 bases and J by 6 bases, with 21 bases between. This chain's CDR3 is CASSPSGSSFASGELFF. As DNA, the CDR3 is TGCGCCAGCAGCCCCTCCGGTTCTTCTTTTGCATCCGGGGAGCTGTTTTTT.

The J gene is TRBJ2-5, the V gene TRBV12-3 or TRBV12-4; TRBD1 matches at 7 bases. The CDR3 spans 13 residues. The ends lost 7 bases at V and 4 bases at J; junction bases unmatched: 6. CDR3 amino acids: CASKQGRGETQYF. The CDR3 nucleotides are TGTGCCAGCAAACAGGGGCGTGGAGAGACCCAGTACTTC.

J is TRBJ2-5 and V is TRBV20-1; D is ambiguous. Germline CDR1 DFQATT, CDR2 SNEGSKA (reference sequence). This CDR3 is built from 12 residues. V dropped 3 bases and J dropped 5 bases, with 10 bases sitting between them. CDR3 sequence (DNA): TGCAGTGCTAGTTTGAGTAAGGAGACCCAGTACTTC. Its protein is CSASLSKETQYF.

The chain combines TRBV4-1 with TRBJ2-7, with D possibly being TRBD2 (5 bases). V dropped 1 base and J dropped 1 base, with 8 bases sitting between them. CDR1 is MGHRA and CDR2 is YSYEKL in the germline V gene. The CDR3 is 14 residues long. The CDR3 here is CASSQVGGSYEQYF. The CDR3 DNA follows: TGCGCCAGCAGCCAAGTTGGAGGATCCTACGAGCAGTACTTC.

This sequence joins TRBV18 and TRBJ2-1; 8 nucleotides match TRBD2. This CDR3 comprises 19 residues. Per germline, CDR1 KGHSH and CDR2 LQKENI. Germline trimming cut 1 base from V and 0 bases from J; bases unmatched to any gene: 11. The CDR3 is CASSPRVPAGGGSYNEQFF. The CDR3 DNA sequence: TGTGCCAGCTCACCACGCGTTCCCGCGGGAGGAGGCTCCTACAATGAGCAGTTCTTC.

The genes are TRBV29-1 and TRBJ2-3; the D is unclear. Germline V gene lookup returns CDR1 SQVTM and CDR2 ANQGSEA. This CDR3 is 13 amino acids long. Deletions cut 1 base from V and 4 bases from J, with 9 bases between. The CDR3 loop is CSVEGSTADTQYF. In DNA, the CDR3 is TGCAGCGTTGAAGGGTCTACGGCAGATACGCAGTATTTT.

The rearrangement uses TRBV5-1 and TRBJ1-3; D is unresolved. Germline V gene sequence: CDR1 SGHRS, CDR2 YFSETQ. The CDR3 extends over 17 amino acids. Trimming removed 0 bases at V and 2 bases at J, with 15 bases between. The CDR3 nucleotides are TGCGCCAGCAGCTTGGGGTCAGAAACAATACCTGGAAACACCATATATTTT. As protein: CASSLGSETIPGNTIYF.

The rearrangement links TRBV27 to TRBJ1-5; 9 bases are shared with TRBD1. V gave up 8 bases and J gave up 6 bases; unmatched junction bases: 8. Germline lookup yields CDR1 MNHEY and CDR2 SMNVEV (reference sequence). The CDR3 totals 14 residues. The CDR3 loop is CASSGQGSSQPQHF. CDR3 DNA: TGTGCCAGCTCCGGACAGGGGAGTTCTCAGCCCCAGCATTTT.

This chain links TRBV11-2 with TRBJ2-1; unclear D gene. Trimming removed 1 base at V and 0 bases at J, with 7 bases between. In germline, CDR1 is SGHAT, CDR2 FQNNGV. CDR3 length: 15 amino acids. CDR3 protein: CASSLVPSSYNEQFF. CDR3 nucleotides: TGTGCCAGCAGCTTAGTGCCGAGCTCCTACAATGAGCAGTTCTTC.

DNA of the CDR3: TGTGCCAGCAGTTCAAAACTAGCGGAGATCGAGCAGTACTTC. Its translation is CASSSKLAEIEQYF. The chain employs TRBV6-5 and TRBJ2-7, with 8 bases matching TRBD2. Germline V gene data show CDR1 as MNHEY and CDR2 as SVGAGI. CDR3 length equals 14 residues. V trimming: 4 bases; J trimming: 6 bases; junction bases outside the gene matches: 8.

The chain joins TRBV7-8 to TRBJ1-5; 7 nucleotides match TRBD1. Germline trimming cut 5 bases from V and 2 bases from J; bases unmatched to any gene: 6. Per germline, CDR1 SGHVS and CDR2 FQNEAQ. The CDR3 has 15 amino acids. CDR3 in amino acids: CASSVPGGGNQPQHF. The DNA of the CDR3 is TGTGCCAGCAGCGTTCCAGGGGGTGGCAATCAGCCCCAGCATTTT.